This is a list of T cell receptor beta chains from one sample in a study of Ad26.COV2.S vaccination and SARS-CoV-2 variants. The table came from immunoSEQ multiplex PCR; TCRdb's copy has only in-frame clones and leaves some out. The repertoire consists of around 350,000 clones, with 92% occurring once and the leading ten covering 3.5% to 4.5%. The sequenced sample was peripheral blood, obtained after recovery from COVID-19. Receptors were obtained from a human donor who had recovered from COVID-19. CDR3s include the opening cysteine and the closing phenylalanine or tryptophan. Fields, in order: CDR3 length, V gene, D gene, J gene, clone size, CDR3 protein, CDR3 DNA. D genes are given only for firm matches. Only part of the rows carry a size: once, few, many, or a class if the clone is expanded.

14,TRBV19,TRBD1,TRBJ1-6,.,CASSPDRFYSPLHF,TGTGCCAGTTCCCCGGACAGGTTCTATTCACCCCTCCACTTT
17,TRBV6-4,.,TRBJ2-7,.,CASSVGPAQGFSYEQYF,TGTGCCAGCAGTGTTGGCCCAGCACAGGGCTTCTCCTACGAGCAGTACTTC
11,TRBV12-3/TRBV12-4,.,TRBJ1-1,.,CASSPLTEAFF,TGTGCCAGCAGCCCCCTCACTGAAGCTTTCTTT
14,TRBV18,.,TRBJ1-5,.,CASSPLGTNQPQHF,TGTGCCAGCTCACCACTGGGAACCAATCAGCCCCAGCATTTT
12,TRBV5-1,.,TRBJ2-1,.,CASSSSSTEQFF,TGCGCCAGCAGCTCCTCTAGCACTGAGCAGTTCTTC
13,TRBV10-2,TRBD2,TRBJ2-7,.,CATSTSGAYEQYF,TGCGCCACCTCGACTAGCGGGGCTTACGAGCAGTACTTC
14,TRBV5-1,TRBD1,TRBJ1-2,.,CASSLGDRDNGYTF,TGCGCCAGCAGCTTGGGGGACAGAGATAATGGCTACACCTTC
16,TRBV3-1/TRBV3-2,TRBD1,TRBJ2-1,.,CASSHYGQGPGNEQFF,TGTGCCAGCAGCCATTACGGACAGGGGCCTGGCAATGAGCAGTTCTTC
14,TRBV3-1/TRBV3-2,.,TRBJ2-3,.,CASSPRGIGDTQYF,TGTGCCAGCAGCCCAAGGGGCATTGGAGATACGCAGTATTTT
13,TRBV12-3/TRBV12-4,TRBD1,TRBJ2-7,.,CASSSGQRYEQYF,TGTGCCAGCAGTTCGGGACAGCGTTACGAGCAGTACTTC
15,TRBV27,.,TRBJ2-7,.,CASSLRRTGHYEQYF,TGTGCCAGCAGTTTACGAAGGACGGGACACTACGAGCAGTACTTC
13,TRBV4-3,.,TRBJ1-1,.,CASSQVSATEAFF,TGCGCCAGCAGCCAAGTTAGCGCGACTGAAGCTTTCTTT
13,TRBV6-6,.,TRBJ1-3,.,CASSQGTGNTIYF,TGTGCCAGCAGTCAGGGGACTGGAAACACCATATATTTT
16,TRBV11-2,.,TRBJ2-1,.,CASSLEGRANYNEQFF,TGTGCCAGCAGCTTAGAGGGCCGTGCTAACTACAATGAGCAGTTCTTC
15,TRBV7-2,TRBD1,TRBJ1-2,once,CASSSNRQGLGGYTF,TGTGCCAGCAGCTCAAACCGACAGGGTTTGGGGGGCTACACCTTC
15,TRBV19,.,TRBJ1-2,.,CASTPGRTFSYGYTF,TGTGCCAGTACCCCTGGTCGGACGTTCAGCTATGGCTACACCTTC